A selection of T cell receptor beta chains follows, all from one sample in a study of blood T cell repertoires in COVID-19. The repertoire was sequenced with immunoSEQ multiplex PCR; TCRdb's copy has only in-frame clones and lacks some. Of roughly 280,000 clones listed, around 90% are singletons. Sequencing used peripheral blood. The receptors here all came from a man aged 45-65 years with acute or convalescent COVID-19. The CDR3 runs from the conserved cysteine through the conserved F or W. The order of the fields is J gene, D gene, clone size, V gene, CDR3 DNA, CDR3 protein. The D gene is left open where the match is weak. Only part of the rows carry a size: once, few, many, or a class if the clone is expanded.

TRBJ1-2	TRBD1	NA	TRBV19	TGTGCCAGTAGTATCTTACCGGGACAGGGACCCTTGTATGGCTACACCTTC	CASSILPGQGPLYGYTF
TRBJ1-1	TRBD1	NA	TRBV5-1	TGCGCCAGCAGCAGACCAGGGGGCAACACTGAAGCTTTCTTT	CASSRPGGNTEAFF
TRBJ1-6	NA	NA	TRBV19	TGTGCCAGTAGTATGTTAGGACTGGAATCACCCCTCCACTTT	CASSMLGLESPLHF
TRBJ1-3	TRBD1	NA	TRBV19	TGTGCCAGTGGACAGGGGAAGTCTGGAAACACCATATATTTT	CASGQGKSGNTIYF
TRBJ1-1	TRBD1	NA	TRBV19	TGTGCCAGTAGTATTAATCTCCAGGGGGACGGGAACACTGAAGCTTTCTTT	CASSINLQGDGNTEAFF
TRBJ1-2	TRBD1	NA	TRBV6-1	TGTGCCAGCATTCTGACAGGGACATTTAACTATGGCTACACCTTC	CASILTGTFNYGYTF
TRBJ1-2	TRBD1	NA	TRBV19	TGTGCCAGTAGCCTGGACAGGGCGGCGGATGGCTACACCTTC	CASSLDRAADGYTF
TRBJ2-7	TRBD2	NA	TRBV7-8	TGTGCCAGCGGGAGCGGGGGGGCCTACGAGCAGTACTTC	CASGSGGAYEQYF
TRBJ1-2	NA	few	TRBV10-3	TGTGCCATCAAAGGGGATAACAACTATGGCTACACCTTC	CAIKGDNNYGYTF
TRBJ1-5	TRBD1	NA	TRBV7-8	TGTGCCAGCAGCACCAGGGGGCTTGGAGAGCCCCAGCATTTT	CASSTRGLGEPQHF
TRBJ2-1	TRBD1	NA	TRBV7-3	TGTGCCAGCAGCTTACGGGGACAGGACTACAATGAGCAGTTCTTC	CASSLRGQDYNEQFF
TRBJ2-3	TRBD1	NA	TRBV18	TGTGCCAGCTCGCGGGGACAGGGGACAGATACGCAGTATTTT	CASSRGQGTDTQYF
TRBJ1-2	TRBD1	NA	TRBV25-1	TGTGCCAGCAGTGAGGCAGGGGGTAACTATGGCTACACCTTC	CASSEAGGNYGYTF
TRBJ2-7	NA	NA	TRBV3-1/TRBV3-2	TGTGCCAGCAGCCCGGGGACATATGGGTACGAGCAGTACTTC	CASSPGTYGYEQYF
TRBJ2-7	NA	NA	TRBV5-5	TGTGCCAGCAGCAGAGACAGACTAGACTACGAGCAGTACTTC	CASSRDRLDYEQYF
TRBJ1-5	TRBD1	NA	TRBV7-6	TGTGCCAGCAGCTTAGGACAGGGAGGAGCTCAGCCCCAGCATTTT	CASSLGQGGAQPQHF
TRBJ1-4	NA	NA	TRBV2	TGTGCCAGCAGGAGGGAGGGGGTGACTGAAAAACTGTTTTTT	CASRREGVTEKLFF
TRBJ2-5	NA	once	TRBV14	TGTGCCAGCAGCCTACAGGGTACCCAGTACTTC	CASSLQGTQYF
TRBJ2-5	TRBD1	NA	TRBV10-1	TGCGCCAGCACCCGACAGGGGGCTTATCTGGAGACCCAGTACTTC	CASTRQGAYLETQYF
TRBJ2-2	TRBD2	NA	TRBV3-1/TRBV3-2	TGTGCCAGCCTTCTCGCGGGGGGAACCGGGGAGCTGTTTTTT	CASLLAGGTGELFF
TRBJ1-2	NA	once	TRBV18	TGTGCCAGCTCACCACGAGCCTCACACTATGGCTACACCTTC	CASSPRASHYGYTF
TRBJ2-7	NA	NA	TRBV5-1	TGCGCCAGCAGCAGGCTACAAGATCGAGGTTACGAGCAGTACTTC	CASSRLQDRGYEQYF
TRBJ2-7	TRBD1	NA	TRBV19	TGTGCCAGTAGTGAACAGGGGGCCCCCTTCTACGAGCAGTACTTC	CASSEQGAPFYEQYF
TRBJ1-1	NA	NA	TRBV30	TGTGCCTGGAGCACGGGAGCGAACACTGAAGCTTTCTTT	CAWSTGANTEAFF
TRBJ1-1	NA	many	TRBV30	TGTGCCTGGAGTGTCAGAGGTCAACCCACGAACACTGAAGCTTTCTTT	CAWSVRGQPTNTEAFF
TRBJ2-1	NA	NA	TRBV18	TGTGCCAGCTCACTCCAGGGCGAAAGGCAGTTCTTC	CASSLQGERQFF
TRBJ1-6	NA	few	TRBV7-2	TGTGCCAGCAGCTTGAGCAATAATTCACCCCTCCACTTT	CASSLSNNSPLHF
TRBJ1-2	TRBD1	NA	TRBV5-5	TGTGCCAGCAGCTTGGCCCCGGGGACAGGGGGCGGCTATGGCTACACCTTC	CASSLAPGTGGGYGYTF
TRBJ1-5	NA	NA	TRBV7-9	TGTGCCAGCAGCTCCCAGGGAAACAATCAGCCCCAGCATTTT	CASSSQGNNQPQHF
TRBJ2-3	NA	NA	TRBV6-5	TGTGCCAGCAGCATAAAGAACAGGTATGGGCAGTATTTT	CASSIKNRYGQYF
TRBJ1-1	NA	NA	TRBV14	TGTGCCAGCAGCCAGGACACCCCTTTGAACACTGAAGCTTTCTTT	CASSQDTPLNTEAFF
TRBJ2-5	TRBD2	NA	TRBV7-9	TGTGCCAGCAGCTTTCCACTAGCGGGGGAGCAAGAGACCCAGTACTTC	CASSFPLAGEQETQYF
TRBJ2-1	NA	once	TRBV2	TGTGCCAGCGTGTCTAGTCTCTACAATGAGCAGTTCTTC	CASVSSLYNEQFF
TRBJ1-4	TRBD1	NA	TRBV2	TGTGCCAGCAGACAGGGGGAATCGTTGGAAAAACTGTTTTTT	CASRQGESLEKLFF
TRBJ1-4	NA	NA	TRBV9	TGTGCCAGCAGCGGAGTGGGGGGGACTAATGAAAAACTGTTTTTT	CASSGVGGTNEKLFF
TRBJ1-2	TRBD1	NA	TRBV7-9	TGTGCCAGCGGGAAGGAGGGGGCGGGCTATGGCTACACCTTC	CASGKEGAGYGYTF
TRBJ1-2	NA	NA	TRBV12-3/TRBV12-4	TGTGCCAGCAGTTCCGCCTACGGAGGGAGCTACACCTTC	CASSSAYGGSYTF
TRBJ2-1	TRBD2	few	TRBV3-1/TRBV3-2	TGTGCCAGCAGCCAAGAAGGTAGCGGGAGGCAGTTCTTC	CASSQEGSGRQFF
TRBJ2-3	TRBD1	NA	TRBV7-3	TGTGCCAGCAGCTTATCAGGGGGTCAGGATACGCAGTATTTT	CASSLSGGQDTQYF
TRBJ1-4	TRBD1	NA	TRBV20-1	TGCAGTGCTAGTCAGGGGGCGCAAACTAATGAAAAACTGTTTTTT	CSASQGAQTNEKLFF
TRBJ2-3	NA	once	TRBV3-1/TRBV3-2	TGTGCCAGCAGCCAAGATTTAGGGGTTGGGACAGATACGCAGTATTTT	CASSQDLGVGTDTQYF
TRBJ2-2	NA	NA	TRBV30	TGTGCCTGGAGCGTAGTTGGTACCGGGGAGCTGTTTTTT	CAWSVVGTGELFF
TRBJ2-3	NA	NA	TRBV7-3	TGTGCCAGCAGCTTATCGGGACAAGCAGATACGCAGTATTTT	CASSLSGQADTQYF
TRBJ2-3	TRBD2	NA	TRBV4-2	TGTGCCAGCAGCCAAGAGCTGGAGGTAGCGGGGGGTGTACGGAATACGCAGTATTTT	CASSQELEVAGGVRNTQYF
TRBJ2-1	NA	once	TRBV9	TGTGCCAGCAGCTCAGAAGGGAGCGCCTACAATGAGCAGTTCTTC	CASSSEGSAYNEQFF
TRBJ1-4	NA	NA	TRBV3-1/TRBV3-2	TGTGCCAGCAGCCAAACGGGGAGGGAACTGTTTTTT	CASSQTGRELFF
TRBJ1-5	NA	NA	TRBV15	TGTGCCACCAGCAGAGTTACGGGGGACCATCAGCCCCAGCATTTT	CATSRVTGDHQPQHF